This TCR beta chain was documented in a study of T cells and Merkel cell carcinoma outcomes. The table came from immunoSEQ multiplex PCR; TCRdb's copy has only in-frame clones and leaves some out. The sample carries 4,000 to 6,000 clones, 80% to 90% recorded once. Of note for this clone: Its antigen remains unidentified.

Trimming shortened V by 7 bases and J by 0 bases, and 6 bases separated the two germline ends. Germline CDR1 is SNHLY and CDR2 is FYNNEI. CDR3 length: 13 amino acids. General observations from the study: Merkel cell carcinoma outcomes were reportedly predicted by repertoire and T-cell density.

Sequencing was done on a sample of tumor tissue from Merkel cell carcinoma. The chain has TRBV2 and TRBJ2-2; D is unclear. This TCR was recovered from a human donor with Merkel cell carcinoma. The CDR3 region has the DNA TGTGCCAGCAATCCCTCGAACACCGGGGAGCTGTTTTTT. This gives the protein CASNPSNTGELFF.